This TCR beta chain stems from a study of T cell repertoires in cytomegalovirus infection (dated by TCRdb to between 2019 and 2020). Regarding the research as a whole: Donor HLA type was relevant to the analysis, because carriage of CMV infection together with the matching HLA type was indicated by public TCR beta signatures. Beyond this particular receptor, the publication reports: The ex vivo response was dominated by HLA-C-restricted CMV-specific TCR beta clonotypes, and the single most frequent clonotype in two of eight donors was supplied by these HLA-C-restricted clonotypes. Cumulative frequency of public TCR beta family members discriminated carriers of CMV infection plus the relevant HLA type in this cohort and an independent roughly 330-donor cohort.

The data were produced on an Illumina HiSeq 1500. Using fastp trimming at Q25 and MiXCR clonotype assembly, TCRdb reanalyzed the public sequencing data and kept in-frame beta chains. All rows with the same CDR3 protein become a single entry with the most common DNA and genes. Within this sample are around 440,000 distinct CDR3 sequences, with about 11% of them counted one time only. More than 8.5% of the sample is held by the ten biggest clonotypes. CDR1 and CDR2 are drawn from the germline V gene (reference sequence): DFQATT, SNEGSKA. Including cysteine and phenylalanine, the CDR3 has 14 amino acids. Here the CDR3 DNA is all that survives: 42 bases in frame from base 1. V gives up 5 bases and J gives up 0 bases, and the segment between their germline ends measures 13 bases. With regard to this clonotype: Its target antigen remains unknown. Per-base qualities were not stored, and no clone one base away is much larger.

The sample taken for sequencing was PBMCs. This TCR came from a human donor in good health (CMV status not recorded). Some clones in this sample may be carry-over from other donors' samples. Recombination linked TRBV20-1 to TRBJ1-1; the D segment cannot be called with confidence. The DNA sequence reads TGCAGTGCTTCCCGGGGAATTATGAACACTGAAGCTTTCTTT. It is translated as CSASRGIMNTEAFF.